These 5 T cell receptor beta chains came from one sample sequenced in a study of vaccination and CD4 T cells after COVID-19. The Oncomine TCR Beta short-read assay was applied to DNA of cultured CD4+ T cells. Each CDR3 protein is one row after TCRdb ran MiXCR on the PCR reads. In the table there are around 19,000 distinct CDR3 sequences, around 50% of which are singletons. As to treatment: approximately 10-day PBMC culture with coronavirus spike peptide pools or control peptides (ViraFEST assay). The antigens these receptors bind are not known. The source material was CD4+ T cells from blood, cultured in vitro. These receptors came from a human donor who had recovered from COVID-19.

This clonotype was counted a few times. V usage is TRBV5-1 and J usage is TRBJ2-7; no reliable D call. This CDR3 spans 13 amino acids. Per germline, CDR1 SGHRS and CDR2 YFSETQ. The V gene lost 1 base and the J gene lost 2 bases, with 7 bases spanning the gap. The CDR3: CASSLTGTYEQYF. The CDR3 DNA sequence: TGCGCCAGCAGCTTGACTGGAACCTACGAGCAGTACTTC.

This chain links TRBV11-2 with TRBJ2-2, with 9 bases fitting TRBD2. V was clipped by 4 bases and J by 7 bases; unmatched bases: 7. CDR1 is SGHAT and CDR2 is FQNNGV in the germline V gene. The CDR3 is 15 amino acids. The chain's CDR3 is CASSSFSSGNGELFF. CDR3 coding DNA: TGTGCCAGCAGCTCCTTCTCTAGCGGGAACGGGGAGCTGTTTTTT.

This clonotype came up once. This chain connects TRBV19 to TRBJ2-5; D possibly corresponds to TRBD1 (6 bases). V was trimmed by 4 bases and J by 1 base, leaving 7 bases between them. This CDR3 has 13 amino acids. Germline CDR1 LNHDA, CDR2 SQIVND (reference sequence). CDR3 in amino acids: CASSTGVQETQYF. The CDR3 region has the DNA TGTGCCAGTAGTACAGGGGTCCAAGAGACCCAGTACTTC.

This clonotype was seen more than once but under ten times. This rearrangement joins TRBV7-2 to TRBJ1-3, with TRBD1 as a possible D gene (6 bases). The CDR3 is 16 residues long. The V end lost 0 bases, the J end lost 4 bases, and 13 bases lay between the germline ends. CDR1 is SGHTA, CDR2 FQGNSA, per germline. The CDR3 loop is CASSLALGGGGNTIYF. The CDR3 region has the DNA TGTGCCAGCAGCTTAGCGCTAGGGGGTGGCGGAAACACCATATATTTT.

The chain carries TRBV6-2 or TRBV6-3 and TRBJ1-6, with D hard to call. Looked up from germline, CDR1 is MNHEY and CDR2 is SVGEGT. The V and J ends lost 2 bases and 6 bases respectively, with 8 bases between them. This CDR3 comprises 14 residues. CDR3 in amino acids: CASSYDGPNSPLHF. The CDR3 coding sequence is TGTGCCAGCAGTTACGACGGCCCTAATTCACCCCTCCACTTT.